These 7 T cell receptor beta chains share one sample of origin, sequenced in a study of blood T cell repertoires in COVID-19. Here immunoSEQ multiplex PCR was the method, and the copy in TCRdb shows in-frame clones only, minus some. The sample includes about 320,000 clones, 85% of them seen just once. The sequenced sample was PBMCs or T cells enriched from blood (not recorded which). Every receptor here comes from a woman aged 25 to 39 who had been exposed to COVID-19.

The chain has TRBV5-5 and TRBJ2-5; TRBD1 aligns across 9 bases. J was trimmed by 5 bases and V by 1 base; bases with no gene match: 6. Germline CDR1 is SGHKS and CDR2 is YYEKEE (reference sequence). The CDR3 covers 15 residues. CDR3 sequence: CASSLFPDRGETQYF. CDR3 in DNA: TGTGCCAGCAGCTTGTTTCCTGACAGGGGGGAGACCCAGTACTTC.

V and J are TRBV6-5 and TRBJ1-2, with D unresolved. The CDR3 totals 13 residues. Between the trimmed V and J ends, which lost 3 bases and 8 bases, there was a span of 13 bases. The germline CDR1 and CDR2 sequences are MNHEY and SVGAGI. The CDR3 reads CASSYEMLKGYTF. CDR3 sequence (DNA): TGTGCCAGCAGTTATGAAATGCTAAAGGGCTACACCTTC.

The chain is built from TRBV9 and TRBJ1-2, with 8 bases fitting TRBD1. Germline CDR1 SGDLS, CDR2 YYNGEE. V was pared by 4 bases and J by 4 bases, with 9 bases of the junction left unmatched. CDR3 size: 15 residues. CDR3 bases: TGTGCCAGCAGCCCACAGACAGGGGCGGGCTATGGCTACACCTTC. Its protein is CASSPQTGAGYGYTF.

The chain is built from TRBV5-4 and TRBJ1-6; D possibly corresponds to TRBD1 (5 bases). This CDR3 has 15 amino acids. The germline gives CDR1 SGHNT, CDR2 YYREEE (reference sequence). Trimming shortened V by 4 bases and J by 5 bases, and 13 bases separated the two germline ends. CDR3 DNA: TGTGCCAGCAGCCAAGCGGGGGTCCATAATTCACCCCTCCACTTT. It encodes CASSQAGVHNSPLHF.

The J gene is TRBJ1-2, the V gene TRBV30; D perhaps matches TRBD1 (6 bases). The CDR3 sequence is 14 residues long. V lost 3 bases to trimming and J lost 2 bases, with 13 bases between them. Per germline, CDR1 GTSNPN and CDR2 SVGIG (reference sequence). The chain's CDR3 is CAWRGDNVNYGYTF. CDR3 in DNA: TGTGCCTGGAGGGGGGACAACGTGAACTATGGCTACACCTTC.

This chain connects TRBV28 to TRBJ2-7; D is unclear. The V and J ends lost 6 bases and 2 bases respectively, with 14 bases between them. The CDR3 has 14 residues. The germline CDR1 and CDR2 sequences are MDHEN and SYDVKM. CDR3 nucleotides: TGTGCCAGCAGCTCAGTAGGAGTCCCCTACGAGCAGTACTTC. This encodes CASSSVGVPYEQYF.

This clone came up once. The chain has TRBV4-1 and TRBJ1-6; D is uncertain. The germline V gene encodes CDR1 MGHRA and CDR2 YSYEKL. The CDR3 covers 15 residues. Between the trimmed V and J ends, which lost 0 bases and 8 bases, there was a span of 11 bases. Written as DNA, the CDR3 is TGCGCCAGCAGCCAAGAGGGAGGGTTTGATTCACCCCTCCACTTT. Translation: CASSQEGGFDSPLHF.